The 23 T cell receptor beta chains listed next were all sequenced from one sample in a study of T cell repertoires in cytomegalovirus infection. TCRdb analysed the reads with MiXCR anew, one entry per CDR3 protein. The table has 200,000 to 300,000 distinct CDR3 sequences, about 13% seen once. Sequenced: PBMCs. These receptors all come from a human donor in good health (CMV status not recorded). Some clones in this sample may be carry-over from other donors' samples.

This clonotype was detected a few times. The chain carries TRBV29-1 and TRBJ2-5; 9 bases agree with TRBD2. V trimming: 6 bases; J trimming: 5 bases; junction bases outside the gene matches: 4. In germline, CDR1 is SQVTM, CDR2 ANQGSEA. CDR3 length equals 12 residues. The CDR3 loop reads CSVSSGIETQYF. The CDR3 DNA sequence: TGCAGCGTGTCTAGCGGGATTGAGACCCAGTACTTC.

V is TRBV20-1 and J is TRBJ2-3; 9 bases align to TRBD2. CDR1 DFQATT and CDR2 SNEGSKA come from the germline V gene (reference sequence). V lost 2 bases to trimming and J lost 1 base; unmatched junction nucleotides: 1. The CDR3 has 14 amino acids. Written as DNA, the CDR3 is TGCAGTGCTAGACGCGGGGGGGGCACAGATACGCAGTATTTT. Protein: CSARRGGGTDTQYF.

CDR3 amino acids: CASSLRVVGGTSEAFF. The CDR3 DNA reads as TGTGCCAGCAGCTTAAGGGTGGTGGGCGGTACCTCTGAAGCTTTCTTT. The V call is TRBV11-2, the J call TRBJ1-1; D uncertain. V lost 2 bases, J lost 6 bases, and 19 bases lay in between. Per germline, CDR1 SGHAT and CDR2 FQNNGV. The CDR3 extends over 16 amino acids.

This clonotype was detected many times. The rearrangement joins TRBV11-1 to TRBJ2-2; 14 bases line up with TRBD2. Germline V gene lookup returns CDR1 SGHAT and CDR2 FQDESV (reference sequence). This CDR3 contains 16 residues. Trimming at V came to 5 bases and at J to 4 bases, leaving 3 bases not matched to a gene. This CDR3 is CASSTGLAGVTGELFF. Here the CDR3 DNA reads TGTGCCAGCAGCACGGGACTAGCGGGAGTCACCGGGGAGCTGTTTTTT.

The chain combines TRBV28 with TRBJ1-2; 9 bases map to TRBD1. There are 15 residues in the CDR3. J gave up 6 bases and V 10 bases, and 15 bases lay outside the gene matches. Germline CDR1 is MDHEN and CDR2 is SYDVKM. The CDR3 coding sequence is TGTGCCACACTTTCGGGACAGGGTGTTTTTAATGGCTACACCTTC. Its translation is CATLSGQGVFNGYTF.

This clonotype came up a few times. This chain connects TRBV20-1 to TRBJ1-1; possibly TRBD1 for D (6 bases). The V and J ends lost 3 bases and 5 bases respectively, with 16 bases between them. Germline V gene data show CDR1 as DFQATT and CDR2 as SNEGSKA (reference sequence). This CDR3 region has 14 residues. CDR3 loop: CSARSPIGGTEAFF. The CDR3, as DNA: TGCAGTGCTAGGAGCCCTATAGGGGGTACTGAAGCTTTCTTT.

This clonotype has just a few counts. The rearrangement joins TRBV6-1 to TRBJ1-3; maybe TRBD1 (6 bases). V was trimmed by 6 bases and J by 7 bases, leaving 16 bases between them. Per germline, CDR1 MNHNS and CDR2 SASEGT. The CDR3 has 14 amino acids. The CDR3 here is CASSNRVLENTIYF. The CDR3 nucleotides are TGTGCCAGCAGCAACAGGGTACTTGAGAACACCATATATTTT.

This clonotype was observed at least ten times. The CDR3 is CSATLAASSYNEQFF. The CDR3 DNA sequence: TGCAGTGCTACACTAGCGGCAAGCTCCTACAATGAGCAGTTCTTC. V and J are TRBV20-1 and TRBJ2-1, with 8 bases identical to TRBD2. V lost 4 bases to trimming and J lost 0 bases; unmatched junction nucleotides: 5. Germline CDR1 reads DFQATT; CDR2 reads SNEGSKA (reference sequence). This CDR3 contains 15 residues.

The genes are TRBV6-6 and TRBJ1-1; the D gene is possibly TRBD1 (6 bases). V shed 5 bases and J shed 0 bases, with 16 bases lying between them. Germline V gene data show CDR1 as MNHNY and CDR2 as SVGAGI (reference sequence). The CDR3 covers 16 residues. In DNA, the CDR3 is TGTGCCAGCAGTCCCAGGGGAAGGGGCATGAACACTGAAGCTTTCTTT. Its translation is CASSPRGRGMNTEAFF.

The chain couples TRBV12-3 or TRBV12-4 to TRBJ2-3; 10 bases map to TRBD2. The CDR3 totals 17 residues. The V gene end was trimmed by 6 bases and the J gene end by 3 bases; junction bases not matched to a gene: 12. CDR3 DNA: TGTGCCAGCAGCCCCTTCCTAGCGGGGGTGGGAACAGATACGCAGTATTTT. Translated, it gives CASSPFLAGVGTDTQYF.

This clonotype was recorded at least ten times. The chain has TRBV7-6 and TRBJ2-3; TRBD2 is a possible D gene (6 bases). Germline V gene sequence: CDR1 SGHVS, CDR2 FNYEAQ. Trimming shortened V by 1 base and J by 2 bases, and 16 bases separated the two germline ends. CDR3 length: 17 amino acids. The DNA for the CDR3 is TGTGCCAGCAGCTTAGAATCTAGCGCGATTATCACAGATACGCAGTATTTT. Translated, it gives CASSLESSAIITDTQYF. The variable domain in full, completed from reference TRBV7-6 and TRBJ2-3, reads GAGVSQSPRYKVTKRGQDVALRCDPISGHVSLYWYRQALGQGPEFLTYFNYEAQQDKSGLPNDRFSAERPEGSISTLTIQRTEQRDSAMYRCASSLESSAIITDTQYFGPGTRLTVL.

The J gene is TRBJ1-6, the V gene TRBV14, with D hard to call. Germline loops: CDR1 SGHDN, CDR2 FVKESK. The V and J ends lost 3 bases and 9 bases respectively, with 15 bases between them. There are 15 residues in the CDR3. CDR3 amino acids: CASSQDPGWSSPLHF. For the CDR3, the DNA is TGTGCCAGCAGCCAGGACCCTGGCTGGTCTTCACCCCTCCACTTT.

J is TRBJ2-5 and V is TRBV7-6; D is perhaps TRBD2 (5 bases). V shed 3 bases and J shed 7 bases, with 15 bases lying between them. The CDR3 has 14 residues. Germline CDR1 and CDR2: SGHVS and FNYEAQ. CDR3 residues: CASSLARETATQYF. CDR3 in DNA: TGTGCCAGCAGCTTGGCCCGGGAAACCGCGACCCAGTACTTC.

This clonotype was seen ten or more times. The genes are TRBV6-2 or TRBV6-3 and TRBJ1-3; D not resolved. From germline, CDR1 is MNHEY and CDR2 SVGEGT. This CDR3 spans 14 amino acids. The ends were cut back, 7 bases at V and 2 bases at J, with 12 bases in the middle. CDR3 sequence: CASMDPTPGNTIYF. DNA of the CDR3: TGTGCCAGCATGGACCCGACTCCTGGAAACACCATATATTTT.

The rearrangement links TRBV28 to TRBJ1-5; tentative D call: TRBD1 (5 bases). Germline V lookup: CDR1 MDHEN, CDR2 SYDVKM. Trimming shortened V by 5 bases and J by 0 bases, and 23 bases separated the two germline ends. The CDR3 is made up of 19 amino acids. This chain's CDR3 is CASSPRGRVGSYSNQPQHF. CDR3 coding DNA: TGTGCCAGCAGTCCCCGGGGCAGGGTGGGATCATATAGCAATCAGCCCCAGCATTTT. Complete variable domain (other parts from reference TRBV28 and TRBJ1-5): DVKVTQSSRYLVKRTGEKVFLECVQDMDHENMFWYRQDPGLGLRLIYFSYDVKMKEKGDIPEGYSVSREKKERFSLILESASTNQTSMYLCASSPRGRVGSYSNQPQHFGDGTRLSIL.

The table lists this clonotype with a few counts. J is TRBJ2-1 and V is TRBV7-9; D is possibly TRBD2 (5 bases). Trimming left V 3 bases short and J 8 bases short, with 14 bases between. This CDR3 contains 14 residues. Germline V gene data show CDR1 as SEHNR and CDR2 as FQNEAQ (reference sequence). CDR3 bases: TGTGCCAGCAGCTTTGCAACCGCGAGGGATGAGCAGTTCTTC. Encoded protein: CASSFATARDEQFF.

At least ten counts were recorded for this clonotype. The V call is TRBV7-8, the J call TRBJ2-1, with a weak D call TRBD2 (5 bases). V lost 4 bases and J lost 4, with 8 bases in between. This CDR3 region has 13 residues. Germline CDR1 reads SGHVS; CDR2 reads FQNEAQ. CDR3 amino acids: CASSYREYNEQFF. CDR3 sequence (DNA): TGTGCCAGCAGCTACCGGGAATACAATGAGCAGTTCTTC. Using reference TRBV7-8 and TRBJ2-1 for the parts outside the CDR3, the full variable domain is GAGVSQSPRYKVAKRGQDVALRCDPISGHVSLFWYQQALGQGPEFLTYFQNEAQLDKSGLPSDRFFAERPEGSVSTLKIQRTQQEDSAVYLCASSYREYNEQFFGPGTRLTVL.

The chain carries TRBV3-1 and TRBJ1-2; 7 nucleotides agree with TRBD1. Per the germline V gene, CDR1 is LGHDT and CDR2 is YNNKEL (reference sequence). The CDR3 consists of 15 residues. V lost 1 base and J lost 4; bases outside the gene matches: 6. The CDR3 protein is CASSQGSTGAYGYTF. CDR3 in DNA: TGTGCCAGCAGCCAAGGGTCCACAGGGGCCTATGGCTACACCTTC.

The gene calls are TRBV29-1 and TRBJ1-1; TRBD1 matches at 9 bases. Germline lookup yields CDR1 SQVTM and CDR2 ANQGSEA. V was clipped by 7 bases and J by 1 base; unmatched bases: 19. This CDR3 contains 18 residues. CDR3 loop: CSASAFRTGTGKNTEAFF. The CDR3 DNA reads TGCAGCGCCAGCGCTTTTAGAACCGGGACAGGGAAGAACACTGAAGCTTTCTTT. Based on the CDR3 plus reference TRBV29-1 and TRBJ1-1, the full variable domain is SAVISQKPSRDICQRGTSLTIQCQVDSQVTMMFWYRQQPGQSLTLIATANQGSEATYESGFVIDKFPISRPNLTFSTLTVSNMSPEDSSIYLCSASAFRTGTGKNTEAFFGQGTRLTVV.

The CDR3 reads CSASLLFNSYEQYF. CDR3 bases: TGCAGTGCTAGTTTATTGTTTAACTCCTACGAGCAGTACTTC. V usage is TRBV20-1 and J usage is TRBJ2-7, with D uncertain. CDR1 DFQATT and CDR2 SNEGSKA come from the germline V gene (reference sequence). The V end lost 3 bases, the J end lost 0 bases, and 12 bases lay between the germline ends. This CDR3 has 14 amino acids.

This clonotype was recorded a few times. This chain links TRBV28 with TRBJ1-4; 8 nucleotides match TRBD1. The CDR3 contains 15 residues. From germline, CDR1 is MDHEN and CDR2 SYDVKM. J gave up 8 bases and V 6 bases, and 11 bases lay outside the gene matches. In DNA, the CDR3 is TGTGCCAGCAGCTCCGCAGGGGGCGCGGAGGAAAAACTGTTTTTT. It encodes CASSSAGGAEEKLFF.

The sample holds a few counts of this clonotype. This chain connects TRBV7-9 to TRBJ1-5; TRBD1 might be the D (5 bases). CDR3 length: 14 amino acids. The V end lost 3 bases, the J end lost 7 bases, and 13 bases lay between the germline ends. Germline-derived CDR1 and CDR2 are SEHNR and FQNEAQ (reference sequence). The CDR3 DNA sequence: TGTGCCAGCAGCTTGGGGTACGACAGACAGCCCCAGCATTTT. It specifies CASSLGYDRQPQHF.

This clonotype was detected a few times. The chain carries TRBV20-1 and TRBJ2-4; 8 bases are shared with TRBD1. This CDR3 is built from 15 residues. The trim removed 5 bases at V and 5 bases at J, leaving 11 bases unmatched. Germline CDR1 is DFQATT and CDR2 is SNEGSKA (reference sequence). The CDR3: CSAYHPGGGENIQYF. CDR3 DNA sequence: TGCAGTGCTTACCATCCAGGGGGCGGAGAAAACATTCAGTACTTC.